This T cell receptor (beta chain) appears in the sequencing data of a study of blood T cell repertoires in COVID-19. Study overall: Spain, Italy and the United States supplied samples that represented acute and convalescent COVID-19.

Participant-given clinical history determined each cohort assignment. Authors' analysis steps: Reference gene primers were amplified, and this amplification served to estimate nucleated cell counts. Assay used: immunoSEQ multiplex PCR; TCRdb lists only in-frame clones, some missing. D and trimming come from the DNA, and the V and J calls and clone size come from that table. The sample includes about 270,000 clones, about nine tenths of them seen just once. Sequencing was performed on PBMCs or T cells enriched from blood (not recorded which). The receptor was isolated from a woman in her twenties or thirties with acute COVID-19.

The CDR3 here is CASSTTGQGSMEQYF. CDR3 in DNA: TGTGCCAGCAGTACCACGGGACAGGGATCGATGGAGCAGTACTTC. This chain connects TRBV28 to TRBJ2-7; 9 nucleotides agree with TRBD1. V shed 5 bases, J shed 7 bases, and the junction held 12 bases outside the gene matches. The CDR3 is 15 amino acids. Germline V gives CDR1 MDHEN, CDR2 SYDVKM.